These 11 T cell receptor beta chains originate from one sample sequenced in a study of somatic mutations in cytotoxic T cells in rheumatoid arthritis. Assay used: immunoSEQ multiplex PCR; TCRdb lists only in-frame clones, some missing. The sample yields about 2,100 clones, around 70% seen once. The specimen comprised CD8+ T cells sorted from blood, sampled at a follow-up visit. These receptors were taken from a man between 70 and 80 years old with rheumatoid arthritis.

The J gene is TRBJ2-1, the V gene TRBV5-1; D is ambiguous. Germline V CDR1 and CDR2: SGHRS, YFSETQ. The CDR3 totals 11 residues. Trimming pared 4 bases from V and 8 bases from J, leaving 7 bases between. The CDR3 spells CASSLGYEQFF. DNA for the CDR3: TGCGCCAGCAGCCTTGGATATGAGCAGTTCTTC.

There are a few counts of this clone. This chain uses TRBV6-6 with TRBJ1-2, with D possibly being TRBD1 (5 bases). The CDR3 extends over 14 amino acids. Trimming took off 2 bases at V and 4 bases at J, with 11 bases between the two ends. Germline CDR1 reads MNHNY; CDR2 reads SVGAGI (reference sequence). The CDR3 region has the DNA TGTGCCAGCAGTTACGGCCAGGGAGGCTATGGCTACACCTTC. Amino acid sequence: CASSYGQGGYGYTF.

The chain joins TRBV19 to TRBJ1-4; D gene uncertain. Trimming took 4 bases from V and 5 from J, leaving 14 bases between them. Germline loops: CDR1 LNHDA, CDR2 SQIVND (reference sequence). CDR3 length: 15 residues. The CDR3 spells CASSTELPGNEKLFF. The DNA for the CDR3 is TGTGCCAGTAGTACGGAACTGCCGGGAAATGAAAAACTGTTTTTT. Supplemented by reference TRBV19 and TRBJ1-4, the full variable domain reads DGGITQSPKYLFRKEGQNVTLSCEQNLNHDAMYWYRQDPGQGLRLIYYSQIVNDFQKGDIAEGYSVSREKKESFPLTVTSAQKNPTAFYLCASSTELPGNEKLFFGSGTQLSVL.

This clone occurred a few times. The CDR3 coding sequence is TGTGCCAGCAGCTTGAAAAGGGTCACTGAAGCTTTCTTT. This translates into CASSLKRVTEAFF. The rearrangement links TRBV5-5 to TRBJ1-1, with unresolved D. V lost 1 base and J lost 4, with 8 bases in between. CDR1 is SGHKS and CDR2 is YYEKEE in the germline V gene (reference sequence). This CDR3 comprises 13 residues.

The chain links TRBV5-1 to TRBJ1-5; D not certain. Per the germline V gene, CDR1 is SGHRS and CDR2 is YFSETQ. V lost 0 bases, J lost 0 bases, and 7 bases lay in between. CDR3 length equals 15 residues. Here the CDR3 DNA reads TGCGCCAGCAGCTTGGAGCCGGATAGCAATCAGCCCCAGCATTTT. Residues: CASSLEPDSNQPQHF.

This chain uses TRBV5-4 with TRBJ2-7; the D gene is possibly TRBD2 (5 bases). CDR1 and CDR2 (germline): SGHNT, YYREEE (reference sequence). The CDR3 is 14 residues long. The DNA for the CDR3 is TGTGTCTCATTAGCTGGCGGGCTCTATTACGAGCAGTACTTC. It is translated as CVSLAGGLYYEQYF.

The chain couples TRBV29-1 to TRBJ2-1; D unclear. The length of the CDR3 is 11 residues. Looked up from germline, CDR1 is SQVTM and CDR2 is ANQGSEA. The V end was cut by 3 bases, the J end by 0 bases, with 0 bases between. The CDR3 is CSVDSYNEQFF. CDR3 nucleotide sequence: TGCAGCGTTGACTCCTACAATGAGCAGTTCTTC.

V gene TRBV2 combines with J gene TRBJ1-1, with D maybe TRBD1 (6 bases). CDR3 size: 15 residues. CDR1 and CDR2 (germline): SNHLY, FYNNEI. The ends were cut back, 1 base at V and 2 bases at J, with 11 bases in the middle. The CDR3 region is CASSEGWGTNTEAFF. The DNA of the CDR3 is TGTGCCAGCAGTGAAGGGTGGGGGACAAACACTGAAGCTTTCTTT.

This clone came up once. The chain carries TRBV7-6 and TRBJ1-5, with TRBD1 as a possible D gene (5 bases). Germline CDR1 reads SGHVS; CDR2 reads FNYEAQ. V lost 3 bases and J 2 bases, leaving 8 bases between the germline ends. The CDR3 is made up of 14 amino acids. For the CDR3, the DNA is TGTGCCAGCAGCTTGGGGGATGGCAATCAGCCCCAGCATTTT. This codes for CASSLGDGNQPQHF.

The V gene is TRBV28, the J gene TRBJ1-2; 7 bases are a match to TRBD1. Germline V gene lookup returns CDR1 MDHEN and CDR2 SYDVKM. The CDR3 sequence is 13 residues long. Losses at the gene ends were 6 bases for V and 7 bases for J; bases not matched to a gene: 8. CDR3 nucleotides: TGTGCCAGCAGCCTTGACAGGGCTTCTGGCTACACCTTC. Translated, it gives CASSLDRASGYTF.

The V and J genes are TRBV6-4 and TRBJ1-1, with D possibly matching TRBD1 (6 bases). The ends were cut back, 2 bases at V and 3 bases at J, with 16 bases in the middle. The CDR3 has 16 residues. Germline CDR1 reads MRHNA; CDR2 reads SNTAGT. The chain's CDR3 is CASSDGQGWGDTEAFF. CDR3 nucleotide sequence: TGTGCCAGCAGTGACGGGCAGGGGTGGGGGGACACTGAAGCTTTCTTT.